Here is one TCR beta chain with its context. What it binds is unknown. The entry originates in a study of human T cells and chemical hapten exposure. Study-level background: Mostly female patients had alopecia areata, totalis or universalis.

Trimming took 3 bases from V and 2 from J; bases not matched to a gene: 3. The CDR3 runs to 16 residues. TCRdb itself ran the RACE reads through MiXCR, one entry per CDR3 protein. This sample carries 190,000 or so distinct CDR3 sequences, about 25% of them seen once, and the ten largest clones take 2% to 3%. General study findings and limits: Sensitizing with DPC caused no change in TCRs above 1 in 1000 frequency.

Time point indicated: patch test 3, about 24 weeks after DPC sensitization. The treatment denotes: therapeutic diphenylcyclopropenone sensitization with weekly scalp DPC. Donation of samples came from alopecia patients who were 18 to 70 years old and suitable for DPC. V is TRBV12-3 or TRBV12-4 and J is TRBJ2-1; TRBD2 aligns across 11 bases. Material: whole blood, obtained in connection with sensitization to the hapten diphenylcyclopropenone (DPC). The receptor's source is a woman aged 35 to 49 with alopecia areata. Some clones in this sample may be carry-over from other donors' samples. CDR3 sequence: CASSLASGRTYNEQFF. The DNA for the CDR3 is TGTGCCAGCAGTTTGGCTAGCGGGAGGACCTACAATGAGCAGTTCTTC.